A selection of T cell receptor beta chains follows, all from one sample in a study of T cells after yellow fever vaccination. TCRdb fed the 5' RACE reads into MiXCR, producing one record per CDR3 protein. Among under 550,000 distinct CDR3 sequences listed, about a fifth were seen once. Source: PBMCs, taken more than 20 days after the first yellow fever vaccination. These receptors all come from a man aged 18 to 29 who received the YFV17D yellow fever vaccine. Each CDR3 is given with its conserved first and last residue. The order of the fields is J gene, V gene, D gene, clone size, CDR3 DNA, CDR3 protein. A D gene is named only where the DNA matches it firmly. Clone size appears in some rows only: once, few, many, or a class for an expanded clone.

j_gene: TRBJ2-7; v_gene: TRBV29-1; d_gene: TRBD1; abundance: few; CDR3nt: TGCAGCGTTGATGCCGACAGGGGCTACGAGCAGTACTTC; CDR3aa: CSVDADRGYEQYF
j_gene: TRBJ2-1; v_gene: TRBV6-4; d_gene: .; abundance: .; CDR3nt: TGTGCCAGCAGTGACTCTGGATCCGGGGGTGAGCAGTTCTTC; CDR3aa: CASSDSGSGGEQFF
j_gene: TRBJ2-3; v_gene: TRBV5-1; d_gene: TRBD2; abundance: .; CDR3nt: TGCGCCAGCAGCTTGAGGCAACTAGCGGTGCCCGGTACGCAGTATTTT; CDR3aa: CASSLRQLAVPGTQYF
j_gene: TRBJ2-1; v_gene: TRBV11-2; d_gene: .; abundance: .; CDR3nt: TGTGCCAGCAGCACATTAACAGGGCTCTCCTACAATGAGCAGTTCTTC; CDR3aa: CASSTLTGLSYNEQFF
j_gene: TRBJ2-1; v_gene: TRBV7-8; d_gene: TRBD2; abundance: few; CDR3nt: TGTGCCAGCAGCGGACGACTAGCGGGGATCGACAATGAGCAGTTCTTC; CDR3aa: CASSGRLAGIDNEQFF
j_gene: TRBJ2-5; v_gene: TRBV12-3/TRBV12-4; d_gene: .; abundance: .; CDR3nt: TGTGCCAGCAGTTTATCCCGGGGGTACAGGGAGACCCAGTACTTC; CDR3aa: CASSLSRGYRETQYF
j_gene: TRBJ2-1; v_gene: TRBV18; d_gene: TRBD1; abundance: few; CDR3nt: TGTGCCAGCTCGCTAACCCGGGGACAGGGATTCGACAATGAGCAGTTCTTC; CDR3aa: CASSLTRGQGFDNEQFF
j_gene: TRBJ2-6; v_gene: TRBV7-9; d_gene: .; abundance: .; CDR3nt: TGTGCCGTTCCCCCCGTGGCCTCTGGGGCCAACGTCCTGACTTTC; CDR3aa: CAVPPVASGANVLTF
j_gene: TRBJ2-3; v_gene: TRBV20-1; d_gene: .; abundance: few; CDR3nt: TGCAGTGCTAGCATCCTCTCTTGGGGCACAGATACGCAGTATTTT; CDR3aa: CSASILSWGTDTQYF
j_gene: TRBJ1-1; v_gene: TRBV20-1; d_gene: .; abundance: few; CDR3nt: TGCAGTGCCTACGGCCCGAACACTGAAGCTTTCTTT; CDR3aa: CSAYGPNTEAFF
j_gene: TRBJ1-1; v_gene: TRBV10-3; d_gene: TRBD1; abundance: many; CDR3nt: TGTGCCATCAGTGGGACAGGGGGCGCGGGTGAAGCTTTCTTT; CDR3aa: CAISGTGGAGEAFF
j_gene: TRBJ2-7; v_gene: TRBV2; d_gene: TRBD2; abundance: .; CDR3nt: TGTGCCAGCAGTGATCGAGCGGGGGGCTACGAGCAGTACTTC; CDR3aa: CASSDRAGGYEQYF
j_gene: TRBJ2-3; v_gene: TRBV3-1; d_gene: TRBD1; abundance: .; CDR3nt: TGTGCCAGCAGCACCTCGACAGGGTTCACAGATACGCAGTATTTT; CDR3aa: CASSTSTGFTDTQYF
j_gene: TRBJ1-3; v_gene: TRBV10-3; d_gene: .; abundance: many; CDR3nt: TGTGCCATCAGGGGAACAGGGAGCTCTGGAAACACCATATATTTT; CDR3aa: CAIRGTGSSGNTIYF
j_gene: TRBJ2-7; v_gene: TRBV27; d_gene: .; abundance: .; CDR3nt: TGTGCCAGCAGTATAAGGGACCGCTACGAGCAGTACTTC; CDR3aa: CASSIRDRYEQYF
j_gene: TRBJ2-1; v_gene: TRBV9; d_gene: .; abundance: once; CDR3nt: TGTGCCAGCAGCTTTGACTACAATGAGCGGTTCTTC; CDR3aa: CASSFDYNERFF
j_gene: TRBJ2-3; v_gene: TRBV6-5; d_gene: .; abundance: .; CDR3nt: TGTGCCAGCAGTTCACCGGCGGTCTCCGCGCAGTATTTT; CDR3aa: CASSSPAVSAQYF
j_gene: TRBJ2-1; v_gene: TRBV6-2/TRBV6-3; d_gene: .; abundance: few; CDR3nt: TGTGCCAGCAGTCTACCATCGACAGGCATCAATGAGCAGTTCTTC; CDR3aa: CASSLPSTGINEQFF